What follows are 10 T cell receptor beta chains derived from one specimen sequenced in a study of T cell responses to AZD1222 COVID-19 vaccine. TCRdb's copy holds only in-frame clones and misses some; the assay was immunoSEQ multiplex PCR. Of about 75,000 clones in the sample, roughly 84% were seen once. Sequenced material: peripheral blood, taken 28 days after the second AZD1222 dose. The receptors stem from an adult who received the AZD1222 COVID-19 vaccine.

The V and J genes are TRBV9 and TRBJ2-5, with a possible D match to TRBD1 (6 bases). This CDR3 comprises 12 residues. Germline lookup yields CDR1 SGDLS and CDR2 YYNGEE. V was clipped by 3 bases and J by 6 bases, with 9 bases between them. CDR3 in amino acids: CASSGDTQTQYF. CDR3 DNA sequence: TGTGCCAGCAGCGGGGACACGCAGACCCAGTACTTC. The variable domain in full, completed from reference TRBV9 and TRBJ2-5, reads DSGVTQTPKHLITATGQRVTLRCSPRSGDLSVYWYQQSLDQGLQFLIQYYNGEERAKGNILERFSAQQFPDLHSELNLSSLELGDSALYFCASSGDTQTQYFGPGTRLLVL.

This clone has a handful of counts. CDR3 in amino acids: CASSFGPSGGSKPPYEQYF. The CDR3 DNA reads as TGTGCCAGCAGCTTCGGGCCTAGCGGGGGCTCCAAACCCCCCTACGAGCAGTACTTC. V is TRBV5-6 and J is TRBJ2-7, with 10 bases identical to TRBD2. The ends lost 2 bases at V and 2 bases at J; junction bases unmatched: 16. Looked up from germline, CDR1 is SGHDT and CDR2 is YYEEEE. The length of the CDR3 is 19 residues.

The J gene is TRBJ2-5, the V gene TRBV24-1; D tentatively reads TRBD1 or TRBD2 (6 bases each). The V end was cut by 4 bases, the J end by 5 bases, with 19 bases between. This CDR3 has 16 residues. Germline assignment: CDR1 KGHDR and CDR2 SFDVKD. For the CDR3, the DNA is TGTGCCACCAGTGACCCGACTAGAGGGGGATCGGAGACCCAGTACTTC. Its protein is CATSDPTRGGSETQYF.

This clone has only one observation. The chain recombines TRBV5-1 with TRBJ2-1; 9 bases map to TRBD1. Trimming cost V 0 bases and J 7 bases; bases outside gene matches: 5. This CDR3 region has 15 residues. Germline lookup yields CDR1 SGHRS and CDR2 YFSETQ. The CDR3 sequence: CASSLAGQGTNEQFF. CDR3 nucleotide sequence: TGCGCCAGCAGCTTGGCAGGACAGGGGACGAATGAGCAGTTCTTC.

The chain employs TRBV19 and TRBJ2-6, with D maybe TRBD1 (6 bases). This CDR3 region has 16 residues. Germline V gene lookup returns CDR1 LNHDA and CDR2 SQIVND (reference sequence). V dropped 9 bases and J dropped 4 bases, with 19 bases sitting between them. CDR3 in amino acids: CASNQQGPSGANVLTF. The CDR3 coding sequence is TGTGCCAGCAACCAGCAGGGGCCCTCCGGGGCCAACGTCCTGACTTTC.

The chain links TRBV4-1 to TRBJ2-1; D might be TRBD2 (7 bases). The CDR3 totals 17 residues. Germline V gene sequence: CDR1 MGHRA, CDR2 YSYEKL. Trimming took off 4 bases at V and 5 bases at J, with 21 bases between the two ends. This CDR3 reads CASSLEGLGGAHNEQFF. The CDR3 nucleotides read TGCGCCAGCAGCCTGGAGGGACTTGGGGGGGCTCACAATGAGCAGTTCTTC.

The genes are TRBV5-1 and TRBJ2-3, with D possibly matching TRBD1 (5 bases). CDR1 is SGHRS, CDR2 YFSETQ, per germline. Trimming cost V 6 bases and J 5 bases, with 13 bases left between them. There are 13 residues in the CDR3. CDR3: CASTTAGLDTQYF. CDR3 bases: TGCGCCAGCACAACCGCAGGGTTAGATACGCAGTATTTT. Together with reference TRBV5-1 and TRBJ2-3, the CDR3 gives the full variable domain: KAGVTQTPRYLIKTRGQQVTLSCSPISGHRSVSWYQQTPGQGLQFLFEYFSETQRNKGNFPGRFSGRQFSNSRSEMNVSTLELGDSALYLCASTTAGLDTQYFGPGTRLTVL.

V and J are TRBV19 and TRBJ1-2, with D possibly matching TRBD1 (5 bases). Trimming took 8 bases from V and 2 from J, leaving 15 bases between them. The CDR3 runs 14 residues. Germline assignment: CDR1 LNHDA and CDR2 SQIVND (reference sequence). For the CDR3, the DNA is TGTGCCAGTTTTGATCGGGGGTCGAACTATGGCTACACCTTC. Residues: CASFDRGSNYGYTF.

This sequence joins TRBV10-3 and TRBJ2-4, with D tentatively TRBD1 (5 bases). The ends were cut back, 0 bases at V and 12 bases at J, with 12 bases in the middle. The CDR3 length is 13 residues. Germline V CDR1 and CDR2: ENHRY, SYGVKD. The chain's CDR3 is CAISESKGSSQYF. The CDR3 bases are TGTGCCATCAGTGAGTCGAAGGGGTCCAGTCAGTACTTC.

V gene TRBV24-1 combines with J gene TRBJ2-2, with unresolved D. Trimming cost V 5 bases and J 5 bases, with 8 bases left between them. This CDR3 is 13 amino acids long. Germline assignment: CDR1 KGHDR and CDR2 SFDVKD. The chain's CDR3 is CATSGPGTGELFF. CDR3 nucleotides: TGTGCCACCAGTGGACCAGGAACCGGGGAGCTGTTTTTT.